This T cell receptor (beta chain) was documented in a study of cytomegalovirus exposure and HLA in healthy donors (TCRdb year 2017). Study-wide context: In an earlier analysis of fewer than 750 of the donors, 276 Gb of sequence data and about 110 million unique TCR beta sequences from 180 million or so T cells were reported. The aim of the study was to test whether cataloging public T cell receptors could identify signatures of past pathogen exposure. In an earlier analysis of over 550 of the donors, high-throughput TCR beta sequencing was used to judge whether each TCR beta V gene segment behaved as functional or pseudogenic. Of the roughly 400 genotyped donors, 65% to 90% were placed in the genetic ancestry cluster associated with self-reported Caucasian donors. Four to six DR-DQ haplotypes were handled as single units for association and clustering, since linkage in the cohort was strong. A later analysis re-examined previously published TCR beta repertoires from roughly 720 donors and added high-resolution HLA genotyping to investigate patterns of TCR occurrence. On average, around 240,000 unique TCR beta nucleotide sequences were sequenced per donor among 398 genotyped donors of the cohort, with approximately 18% of those sequences being non-productive. Donor age, sex, ethnicity and CMV serostatus were compiled alongside the repertoire data. The number of donors typed differed by locus, with about 620-630 for A, B, C, DRB1 and DQB1, more than 500 for DQA1, 600 to 610 for DPA1, and 472 for DPB1. All discovery cohort repertoires had been generated using a single sequencing platform. In the later analysis, no new phenotypic data were used to find candidate immune exposures; instead, reliance was placed on TCR beta sequences and their occurrence across donors. The T cell repertoires of around 730 subjects were profiled by immunosequencing and related to cytomegalovirus serostatus. An early release covering more than 500 HLA-typed donors comprised 300 to 350 gigabases of sequencing data and approximately 85 million unique TCR sequences. HLA typing covered class I and class II loci at four-digit resolution. Besides the first cohort of roughly 640 subjects, a separate validation cohort made up of roughly 120 different subjects was used. Genome-wide SNP genotypes for about 65% of the roughly 700 donors were used in a later genetic analysis, which treated that subset as a discovery cohort. The study combined high-throughput TCR immunosequencing, statistical association of individual TCRs with disease status, and machine learning to predict cytomegalovirus infection status.

The cohort was made up of 666 healthy bone marrow donors. Cohort members were all nominally healthy when sampled, although unrecorded immune exposures were likely present. The donor tested CMV seropositive and was one of the 289 seropositive cohort members. A peripheral blood sample was collected from each donor, and TCR beta sequencing was performed on peripheral blood mononuclear cells. The Qiagen DNeasy Blood Extraction Kit was used to extract genomic DNA from the blood cell samples. Receptor libraries were prepared by the immunoSEQ multiplex PCR assay. For the multiplex PCR, a mixture combining 60 forward primers for TCR Vbeta segments and 13 reverse primers for TCR Jbeta segments was used. A multiplex PCR assay on genomic DNA amplified the CDR3 region of rearranged TCR beta genes. The amplified TCR beta libraries were sequenced on the Illumina HiSeq System as 87-base-pair reads. As for how the authors treated the data: In a later analysis, some 80 million unique TCR beta chains were counted across the 650 to 700 repertoires, and roughly 10 million of these chains were shared by at least two donors. To remove PCR and sequencing errors, raw reads were error-corrected and collapsed into unique sequences using a nearest-neighbor algorithm that merged closely related sequences. To assign V, D and J gene segments, CDR3 sequences were aligned to IMGT reference sequences. Each retained sequence needed at least a six-nucleotide match to both a V gene segment and a J gene segment. A rearrangement counted as productive if the CDR3 had no stop codons and remained in frame with V and J, and every other rearrangement counted as non-productive. Following IMGT convention, CDR3 was defined as the stretch from the second conserved V-encoded cysteine to the conserved J-encoded phenylalanine. The earlier analysis of 587 of the donors excluded any sequence lacking an unambiguous match to a single V gene segment. An earlier analysis of under 750 of the donors called V segments functional above 56.7% productive rearrangements and segregating when the between-donor standard deviation exceeded 5%. A statistical classification framework was developed to diagnose cytomegalovirus status using the catalog of TCR beta chain sequences. V and J gene assignment, in a later analysis, came from comparing TCR nucleotide sequences with IMGT/GENE-DB human TR gene sequences. The TCRdist pipeline was used in a later analysis to assign CDR3 sequences and most-parsimonious VDJ recombination scenarios. A later analysis defined each TCR beta chain by its CDR3 amino acid sequence plus V-gene family, and excluded reads lacking a unique V-gene family. A later analysis removed 550 to 650 highly shared, low-generation-probability nucleotide sequences to deal with suspected cross-contamination and a sequencing artifact. For each public chain, a later analysis derived a clonal expansion index from normalized ranks of inferred template counts within each repertoire. In a later analysis, generation probabilities were computed using a VDJ recombination model fitted to out-of-frame rearrangements, and the results were checked against IGoR. In a later analysis, TCR-TCR, TCR-HLA and TCR-CMV co-occurrence was scored with hypergeometric tests, and a repertoire-size bias correction was applied to TCR pairs. False discovery rates were estimated in a later analysis by permuting HLA or CMV assignments 20 times. In a later analysis, co-occurring TCRs were grouped with DBSCAN, and TCRdist sequence similarity was added when clustering was performed within HLA-allele-positive subsets. Repertoires with fewer than 30,000 or more than 120,000 public chains were left out of co-occurrence clustering, as were a handful of repertoires with anomalous nucleotide sharing. In its TCRdb copy, this immuneACCESS table keeps in-frame sequences only and misses some clones. Where compared with another copy, unresolved V genes explain less than half of these, and the others have no known cause. That table gives V, J and clone size, and the DNA gave D and trimming. The sample yields 95,000 to 100,000 clones; over 60% were counted once. The top ten clones comprise approximately 15% of the sample.

As for this clone: Its antigen is not yet known. Base qualities are not recorded, but no much larger clone differs from it by a single base.

The CDR3, from cysteine to phenylalanine, totals 14 residues. This entry keeps only the CDR3 DNA: 42 bases, framed from base 1. Trimming accounts for 6 bases at V and 6 bases at J, while the number of junction bases matched to no gene is 5. Via the germline V gene, CDR1 is MNHEY and CDR2 SVGAGI. The paper as a whole reports these results and caveats: Most TCR sequences were observed very rarely across donors, whereas some public TCRs were present in many individuals. In a later analysis, 16,951 TCR beta sequences were associated with specific HLA alleles at a false discovery rate of 0.05. Some IMGT-functional V segments, including TRBV6-2 and TRBV6-3, could not be told apart with the 87-base-pair reads, so those segments were excluded. The sequencing pipeline was judged likely to have produced a cluster of highly shared sequence variants as a technical artifact. In an earlier analysis of approximately 590 of the donors, most TCR beta V segments appeared in productive rearrangements about 87% or about 30% of the time, broadly matching IMGT annotations. A later genetic analysis reported fewer N-insertions in productive TCRs among donors in an Asian-associated ancestry cluster than the roughly 720-donor mean. Because some donors lacked HLA typing at each locus, the association tests relied only on the typed subset. Linkage disequilibrium might explain the correlated functional status among segregating V segments, but an unknown experimental factor could not be excluded. Roughly uniform sequencing depth across donors was assumed in presence/absence analyses, although this assumption may not hold. An association between a missense DCLRE1C variant and V-gene and J-gene trimming of TCR beta chains was found in a later genetic analysis and replicated in an independent cohort. A further reported finding was that TCR beta sequences accurately predicted the HLA-A and HLA-B alleles for most subjects in the first cohort. Assigning TCR associations to individual alleles was difficult when HLA alleles, especially DR and DQ, strongly co-occurred. The only immune exposure information available for the cohort was CMV serostatus. A total of 150 to 200 TCR beta chains were listed by the study as associated with cytomegalovirus. It was suggested by the authors that the approach could potentially be generalized to other disease states and immunological phenotypes. In this cohort, only TCR beta chains were sequenced, and detectable features were limited by the absence of alpha or paired-chain data. In a later analysis, most CMV-associated TCR beta chains were found to appear HLA-restricted, with HLA associations seemingly driven largely by CMV exposure. The classifier was reported to diagnose cytomegalovirus status with high specificity and sensitivity in both the original and validation cohorts. Compared with equally common non-associated chains, HLA-associated TCR beta chains in a later analysis were more clonally expanded and had lower generation probabilities. In vitro tests confirmed that a few of the cytomegalovirus-associated TCR beta chains recognize cytomegalovirus antigens. According to a later analysis, parvovirus B19, influenza, CMV and Epstein-Barr virus appeared linked to several top co-occurrence clusters. A later analysis found that TCR association rates varied across HLA loci, with DRB1 alleles showing the most associated TCRs and HLA-C alleles the fewest. Because counts were too low, approximately 18 rarely observed V segments, including chromosome 9 orphons, were excluded from the earlier analysis of some 540 of the donors.

The sequencing sample was made of PBMCs. The receptor chain draws on TRBV6-5 and TRBJ2-7; 13 nucleotides in the junction match TRBD2. This receptor was obtained from a man aged 55 to 70 in good health and CMV-seropositive. For the CDR3, the sequence is CASSQLAGGPEQYF. Here is the DNA: TGTGCCAGCAGCCAACTAGCGGGGGGGCCCGAGCAGTACTTC.